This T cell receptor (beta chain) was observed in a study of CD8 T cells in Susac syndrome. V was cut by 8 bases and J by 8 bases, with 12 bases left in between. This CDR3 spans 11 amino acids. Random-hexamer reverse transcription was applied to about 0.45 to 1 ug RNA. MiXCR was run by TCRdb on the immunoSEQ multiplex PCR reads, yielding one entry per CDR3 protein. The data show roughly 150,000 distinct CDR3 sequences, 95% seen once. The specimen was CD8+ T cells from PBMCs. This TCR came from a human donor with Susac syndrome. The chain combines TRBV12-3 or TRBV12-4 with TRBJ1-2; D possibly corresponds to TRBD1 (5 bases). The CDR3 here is CASGGTNGYTF. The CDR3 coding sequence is TGTGCCAGCGGGGGGACGAACGGCTACACCTTC.